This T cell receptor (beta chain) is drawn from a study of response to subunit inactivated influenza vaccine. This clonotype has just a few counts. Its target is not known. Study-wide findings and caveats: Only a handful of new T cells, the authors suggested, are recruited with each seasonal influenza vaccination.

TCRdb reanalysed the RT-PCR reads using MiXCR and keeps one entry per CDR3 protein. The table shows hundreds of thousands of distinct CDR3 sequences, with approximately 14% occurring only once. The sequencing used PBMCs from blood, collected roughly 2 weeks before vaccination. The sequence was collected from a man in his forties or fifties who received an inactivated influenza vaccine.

The CDR3 bases are TGTGCCAGCAGCTTTAGTAACAGGGGGCAAGGAGAGCAGTACTTC. As protein: CASSFSNRGQGEQYF. The chain has TRBV7-9 and TRBJ2-7, with 9 nucleotides matching TRBD1. The CDR3 has 15 residues. Germline V lookup: CDR1 SEHNR, CDR2 FQNEAQ (reference sequence). The junction had 10 bases not matched to a gene; V was cut back by 3 bases and J by 7 bases.